What follows are 21 T cell receptor beta chains derived from one specimen sequenced in a study of spatial heterogeneity in lung cancer. In TCRdb, the 5' RACE reads were re-called with MiXCR into one record per CDR3 protein. Of tens of thousands of distinct CDR3 sequences detected, less than 3.5% appear once; the ten largest clones hold around 28%. Stated time point: sample taken at primary tumor resection. Sequencing of whole RNA from tumor, nontumor lung or frozen PBMC involved no sorting. The sequences come from PBMCs, collected at surgery. These receptors originate from a female donor with early-stage non-small cell lung cancer.

This clonotype has just a few counts. This chain connects TRBV9 to TRBJ1-1, with D perhaps matching TRBD1 (6 bases). The CDR3 length is 17 residues. Germline values: CDR1 SGDLS, CDR2 YYNGEE. V lost 0 bases to trimming and J lost 1 base, with 16 bases between them. CDR3 sequence (DNA): TGTGCCAGCAGCGTAGGATCCGTTACAGGGCGGAACACTGAAGCTTTCTTT. Encoded protein: CASSVGSVTGRNTEAFF.

This clonotype was recorded many times. V usage is TRBV4-1 and J usage is TRBJ2-7, with D maybe TRBD2 (5 bases). The CDR3 contains 14 residues. The germline CDR1 and CDR2 sequences are MGHRA and YSYEKL. The V and J ends lost 2 bases and 2 bases respectively, with 10 bases between them. The CDR3 protein is CASSQTDSPYEQYF. CDR3 sequence (DNA): TGCGCCAGCAGCCAAACGGACTCCCCCTACGAGCAGTACTTC.

This clonotype has at least ten counts. This chain uses TRBV4-1 with TRBJ1-2; D call uncertain. Germline CDR1 MGHRA, CDR2 YSYEKL. V was pared by 1 base and J by 3 bases, with 15 bases between. The CDR3 length is 16 residues. In nucleotides, the CDR3 is TGCGCCAGCAGCCAAGGGAAGTGGGGAGAAGACTATGGCTACACCTTC. It translates to CASSQGKWGEDYGYTF.

Many counts were recorded for this clonotype. The chain is built from TRBV9 and TRBJ1-3; D not certain. This CDR3 region has 14 residues. Germline V CDR1 and CDR2: SGDLS, YYNGEE. Trimming left V 3 bases short and J 0 bases short, with 7 bases between. This CDR3 is CASSAADSGNTIYF. The CDR3, as DNA: TGTGCCAGCAGCGCGGCCGACTCTGGAAACACCATATATTTT. Complete variable domain (other parts from reference TRBV9 and TRBJ1-3): DSGVTQTPKHLITATGQRVTLRCSPRSGDLSVYWYQQSLDQGLQFLIQYYNGEERAKGNILERFSAQQFPDLHSELNLSSLELGDSALYFCASSAADSGNTIYFGEGSWLTVV.

This clonotype has at least ten counts. This chain links TRBV5-1 with TRBJ2-1, with D perhaps being TRBD1 or TRBD2 (5 bases each). V was shortened by 4 bases and J by 4 bases, with 15 bases between the two germline ends. Germline loops: CDR1 SGHRS, CDR2 YFSETQ. This CDR3 is built from 15 residues. For the CDR3, the DNA is TGCGCCAGCAGCACAATCGGGACGCCGTACAATGAGCAGTTCTTC. Its translation is CASSTIGTPYNEQFF.

This clonotype was seen many times. The J gene is TRBJ2-2, the V gene TRBV19; a possible D gene is TRBD2 (5 bases). Germline CDR1 LNHDA, CDR2 SQIVND (reference sequence). V was clipped by 7 bases and J by 1 base, with 13 bases between them. The CDR3 covers 15 residues. The CDR3: CASTRDRGNTGELFF. The CDR3 DNA reads TGTGCCAGTACCCGAGACCGGGGGAACACCGGGGAGCTGTTTTTT.

There are a few counts of this clonotype. V gene TRBV9 combines with J gene TRBJ1-3, with D uncertain. The CDR3 sequence is 13 residues long. The V gene's germline CDR1 is SGDLS and CDR2 YYNGEE. With 4 bases removed from V and 0 bases from J, the gap between germline ends came to 5 bases. The CDR3 loop is CASSTLSGNTIYF. The CDR3 region has the DNA TGTGCCAGCAGCACCCTCTCTGGAAACACCATATATTTT.

This clonotype showed up many times. V gene TRBV7-8 combines with J gene TRBJ2-5; 8 bases match TRBD1. V was pared by 1 base and J by 5 bases, with 12 bases of the junction left unmatched. The germline V gene has CDR1 SGHVS and CDR2 FQNEAQ. The CDR3 has 17 residues. Here the CDR3 reads CASSLVRRGLGKETQYF. The CDR3, as DNA: TGTGCCAGCAGCTTAGTTCGCAGGGGGCTAGGAAAGGAGACCCAGTACTTC.

This clonotype was counted at least ten times. V gene TRBV15 combines with J gene TRBJ1-4; maybe TRBD1 (5 bases). There are 15 residues in the CDR3. Germline V gene lookup returns CDR1 LNHNV and CDR2 YYDKDF (reference sequence). Deletions cut 3 bases from V and 7 bases from J, with 15 bases between. The CDR3 loop is CATSSSNRLSEKLFF. As DNA, the CDR3 is TGTGCCACCAGCAGCAGTAACAGGCTTAGTGAAAAACTGTTTTTT.

The CDR3 DNA is TGTGCCAGCAGCTTGATCTCTCAGGGAACCGGGGAGCTGTTTTTT. Translation gives CASSLISQGTGELFF. The chain recombines TRBV5-5 with TRBJ2-2; TRBD1 is a possible D gene (5 bases). This CDR3 comprises 15 residues. Trimming shortened V by 1 base and J by 5 bases, and 12 bases separated the two germline ends. Germline V CDR1 and CDR2: SGHKS, YYEKEE (reference sequence).

V gene TRBV12-3 or TRBV12-4 combines with J gene TRBJ2-3, with 9 bases matching TRBD1. The J segment lost 0 bases and the V segment lost 6 bases, leaving 13 bases of the junction unmatched. This CDR3 comprises 18 residues. CDR3: CASRGFGQGPPSTDTQYF. The CDR3 DNA sequence: TGTGCCAGCAGGGGGTTTGGACAGGGGCCTCCTAGCACAGATACGCAGTATTTT.

This clonotype was observed at least ten times. The rearrangement uses TRBV28 and TRBJ1-2; TRBD1 might be the D (6 bases). V was clipped by 2 bases and J by 8 bases, with 21 bases between them. The germline V gene encodes CDR1 MDHEN and CDR2 SYDVKM. The CDR3 totals 16 residues. CDR3 loop: CASSLTGQTPTLGYTF. The CDR3 DNA sequence: TGTGCCAGCAGTTTAACTGGACAGACCCCCACTCTGGGCTACACCTTC.

V is TRBV6-1 and J is TRBJ2-5; 8 bases align to TRBD1. The CDR3 is 13 amino acids. Germline V CDR1 and CDR2: MNHNS, SASEGT. V trimming: 5 bases; J trimming: 4 bases; junction bases outside the gene matches: 3. CDR3 sequence: CASSSDRAETQYF. In nucleotides, the CDR3 is TGTGCCAGCAGTTCGGACAGGGCAGAGACCCAGTACTTC.

This rearrangement joins TRBV12-3 or TRBV12-4 to TRBJ2-5; D is unresolved. The CDR3 consists of 13 residues. Trimming left V 1 base short and J 6 bases short, with 9 bases between. CDR3 protein: CASSLENPKTQYF. The CDR3 DNA is TGTGCCAGCAGTTTAGAGAACCCAAAGACCCAGTACTTC.

This clonotype showed up many times. V usage is TRBV7-9 and J usage is TRBJ2-3; D call uncertain. The V gene's germline CDR1 is SEHNR and CDR2 FQNEAQ (reference sequence). The CDR3 contains 16 residues. Trimming took 2 bases from V and 0 from J, leaving 12 bases between them. The CDR3 protein is CASSLWPDTSTDTQYF. The DNA of the CDR3 is TGTGCCAGCAGCTTATGGCCCGATACTAGCACAGATACGCAGTATTTT.

This clonotype was seen many times. V is TRBV12-3 or TRBV12-4 and J is TRBJ2-1; D might be TRBD1 or TRBD2, each matching 5 bases. This CDR3 contains 15 residues. The germline V and J ends were trimmed by 7 bases and 8 bases, with 21 bases remaining between them. The CDR3 protein is CASNTGTQIGDEQFF. The DNA for the CDR3 is TGTGCCAGCAACACCGGGACCCAGATCGGGGATGAGCAGTTCTTC.

This clonotype was found many times. The chain links TRBV29-1 to TRBJ2-4; no reliable D call. V was cut by 1 base and J by 0 bases, with 13 bases left in between. The CDR3 totals 16 residues. The germline V gene encodes CDR1 SQVTM and CDR2 ANQGSEA. The chain's CDR3 is CSVEALPPEAKNIQYF. CDR3 DNA: TGCAGCGTTGAAGCTCTTCCCCCGGAAGCCAAAAACATTCAGTACTTC. Full variable domain (missing parts from reference TRBV29-1 and TRBJ2-4): SAVISQKPSRDICQRGTSLTIQCQVDSQVTMMFWYRQQPGQSLTLIATANQGSEATYESGFVIDKFPISRPNLTFSTLTVSNMSPEDSSIYLCSVEALPPEAKNIQYFGAGTRLSVL.

At least ten counts were recorded for this clonotype. J is TRBJ2-1 and V is TRBV7-2; the D call may be TRBD1 or TRBD2 (5 bases each). This CDR3 has 13 residues. Trimming took 3 bases from V and 7 from J, leaving 10 bases between them. Germline-derived CDR1 and CDR2 are SGHTA and FQGNSA. The DNA for the CDR3 is TGTGCCAGCAGCTTTGGGGGTCTTAATGAGCAGTTCTTC. Translated: CASSFGGLNEQFF.

This clonotype was detected ten times or more. In DNA, the CDR3 is TGTGCCAGCAGTGAATCCCCGTCAGGGGACGGCACAGATACGCAGTATTTT. Translated: CASSESPSGDGTDTQYF. The rearrangement links TRBV25-1 to TRBJ2-3; weak D call: TRBD1 (6 bases). Germline V lookup: CDR1 MGHDK, CDR2 SYGVNS. The length of the CDR3 is 17 residues. Trimming removed 1 base from V and 1 base from J, with 15 bases in between.

At least ten counts were recorded for this clonotype. The J gene is TRBJ2-3, the V gene TRBV11-2; D gene uncertain. The germline gives CDR1 SGHAT, CDR2 FQNNGV. There are 16 residues in the CDR3. Deletions cut 4 bases from V and 0 bases from J, with 14 bases between. CDR3 DNA: TGTGCCAGCAGCTCCCAGGACCAGTCTAGCACAGATACGCAGTATTTT. Translation gives CASSSQDQSSTDTQYF.

This clonotype was seen many times. CDR3 sequence: CASRRTGFNEQYF. In DNA form, the CDR3 reads TGTGCCAGCAGAAGGACAGGGTTTAACGAGCAGTACTTC. The chain combines TRBV7-2 with TRBJ2-7; 8 bases map to TRBD1. This CDR3 has 13 residues. Germline V lookup: CDR1 SGHTA, CDR2 FQGNSA. Germline trimming cut 6 bases from V and 5 bases from J; bases unmatched to any gene: 6. The whole variable domain, remainder taken from reference TRBV7-2 and TRBJ2-7, is GAGVSQSPSNKVTEKGKDVELRCDPISGHTALYWYRQSLGQGLEFLIYFQGNSAPDKSGLPSDRFSAERTGGSVSTLTIQRTQQEDSAVYLCASRRTGFNEQYFGPGTRLTVT.